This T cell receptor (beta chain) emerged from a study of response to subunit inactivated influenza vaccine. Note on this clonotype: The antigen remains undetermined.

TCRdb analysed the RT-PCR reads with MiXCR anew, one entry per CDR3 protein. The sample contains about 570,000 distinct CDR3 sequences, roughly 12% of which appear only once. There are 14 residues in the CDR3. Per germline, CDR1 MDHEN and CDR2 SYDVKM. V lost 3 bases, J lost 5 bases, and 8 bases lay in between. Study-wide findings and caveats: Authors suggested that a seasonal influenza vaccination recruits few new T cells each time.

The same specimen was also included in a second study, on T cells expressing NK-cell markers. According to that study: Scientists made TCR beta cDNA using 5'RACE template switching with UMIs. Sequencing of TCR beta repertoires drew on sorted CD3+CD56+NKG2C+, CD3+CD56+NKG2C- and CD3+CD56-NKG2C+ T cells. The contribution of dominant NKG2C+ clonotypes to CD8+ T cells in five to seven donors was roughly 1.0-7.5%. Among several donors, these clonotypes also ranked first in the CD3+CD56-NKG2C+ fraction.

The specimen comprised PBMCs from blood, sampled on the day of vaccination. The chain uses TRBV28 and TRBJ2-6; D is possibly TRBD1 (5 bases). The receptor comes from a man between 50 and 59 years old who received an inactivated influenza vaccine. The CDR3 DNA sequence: TGTGCCAGCAGTTTTGGGGCCTGGGCCAACGTCCTGACTTTC. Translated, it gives CASSFGAWANVLTF.